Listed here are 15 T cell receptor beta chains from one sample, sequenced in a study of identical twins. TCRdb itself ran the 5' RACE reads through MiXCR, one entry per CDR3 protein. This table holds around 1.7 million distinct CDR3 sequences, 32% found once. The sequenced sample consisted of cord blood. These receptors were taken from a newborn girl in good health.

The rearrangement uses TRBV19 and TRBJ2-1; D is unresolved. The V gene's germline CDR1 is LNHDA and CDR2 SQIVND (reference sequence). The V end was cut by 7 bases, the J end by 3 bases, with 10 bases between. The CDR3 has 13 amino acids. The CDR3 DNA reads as TGTGCCAGTACCACTACCAGCTACAATGAGCAGTTCTTC. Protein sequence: CASTTTSYNEQFF.

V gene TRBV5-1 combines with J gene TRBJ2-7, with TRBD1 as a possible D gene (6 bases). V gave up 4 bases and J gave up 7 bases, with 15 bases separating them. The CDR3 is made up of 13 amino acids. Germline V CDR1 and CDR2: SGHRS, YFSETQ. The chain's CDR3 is CASSRDTYNEQYF. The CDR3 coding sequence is TGCGCCAGCAGCCGGGACACCTACAATGAGCAGTACTTC.

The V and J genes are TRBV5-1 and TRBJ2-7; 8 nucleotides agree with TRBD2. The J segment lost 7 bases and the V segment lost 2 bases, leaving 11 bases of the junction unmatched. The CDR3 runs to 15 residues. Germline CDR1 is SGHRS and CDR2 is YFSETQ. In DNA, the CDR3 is TGCGCCAGCAGCTTAACTAGCGGAGTGGGGAATGAGCAGTACTTC. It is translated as CASSLTSGVGNEQYF. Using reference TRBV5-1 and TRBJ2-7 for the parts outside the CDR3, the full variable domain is KAGVTQTPRYLIKTRGQQVTLSCSPISGHRSVSWYQQTPGQGLQFLFEYFSETQRNKGNFPGRFSGRQFSNSRSEMNVSTLELGDSALYLCASSLTSGVGNEQYFGPGTRLTVT.

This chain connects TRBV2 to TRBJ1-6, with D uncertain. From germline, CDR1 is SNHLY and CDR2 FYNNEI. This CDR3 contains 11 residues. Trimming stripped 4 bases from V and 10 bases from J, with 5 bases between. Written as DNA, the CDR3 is TGTGCCAGCAGTGTCGGGTCACCCCTCCACTTT. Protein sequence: CASSVGSPLHF.

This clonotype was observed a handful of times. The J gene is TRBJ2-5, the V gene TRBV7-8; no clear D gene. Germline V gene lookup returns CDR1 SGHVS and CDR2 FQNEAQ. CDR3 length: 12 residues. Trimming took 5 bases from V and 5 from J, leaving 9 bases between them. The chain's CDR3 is CASSPPNETQYF. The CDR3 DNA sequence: TGTGCCAGCAGCCCCCCGAACGAGACCCAGTACTTC. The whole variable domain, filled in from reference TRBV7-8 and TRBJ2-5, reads GAGVSQSPRYKVAKRGQDVALRCDPISGHVSLFWYQQALGQGPEFLTYFQNEAQLDKSGLPSDRFFAERPEGSVSTLKIQRTQQEDSAVYLCASSPPNETQYFGPGTRLLVL.

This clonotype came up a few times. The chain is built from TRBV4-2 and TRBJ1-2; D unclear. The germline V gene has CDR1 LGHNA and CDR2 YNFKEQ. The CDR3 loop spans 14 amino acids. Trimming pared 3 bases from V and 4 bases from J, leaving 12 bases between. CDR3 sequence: CASSQLQVAYGYTF. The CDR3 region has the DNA TGTGCCAGCAGCCAGCTCCAGGTTGCCTATGGCTACACCTTC.

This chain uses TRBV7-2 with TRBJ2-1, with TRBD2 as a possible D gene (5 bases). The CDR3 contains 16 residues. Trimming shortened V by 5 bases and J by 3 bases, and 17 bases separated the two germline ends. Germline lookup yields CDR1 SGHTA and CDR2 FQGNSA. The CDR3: CASSPQSGVLYNEQFF. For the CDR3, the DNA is TGTGCCAGCAGCCCCCAAAGCGGAGTACTCTACAATGAGCAGTTCTTC.

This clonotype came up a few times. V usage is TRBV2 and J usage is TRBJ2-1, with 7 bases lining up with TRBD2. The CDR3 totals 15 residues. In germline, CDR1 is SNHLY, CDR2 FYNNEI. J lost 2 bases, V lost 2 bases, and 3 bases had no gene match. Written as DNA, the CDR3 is TGTGCCAGCAGTGAACGCGGACTAGCCTACAATGAGCAGTTCTTC. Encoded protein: CASSERGLAYNEQFF.

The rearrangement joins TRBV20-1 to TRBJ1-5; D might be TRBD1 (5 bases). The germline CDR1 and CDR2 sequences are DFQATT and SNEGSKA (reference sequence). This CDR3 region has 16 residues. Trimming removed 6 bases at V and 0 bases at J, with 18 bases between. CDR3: CSAQKGRSYSNQPQHF. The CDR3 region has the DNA TGCAGTGCCCAGAAGGGACGGTCGTATAGCAATCAGCCCCAGCATTTT.

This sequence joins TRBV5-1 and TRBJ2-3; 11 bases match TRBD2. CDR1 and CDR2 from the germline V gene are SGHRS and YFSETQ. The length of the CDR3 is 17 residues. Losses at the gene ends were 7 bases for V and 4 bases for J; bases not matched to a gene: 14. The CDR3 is CASRTFISGGDSDTQYF. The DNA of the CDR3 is TGCGCCAGCCGTACGTTTATTAGCGGGGGGGACTCAGATACGCAGTATTTT.

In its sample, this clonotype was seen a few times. CDR3 loop: CASSYGDTFGDNEQFF. CDR3 DNA: TGTGCCAGCAGTTACGGGGACACCTTTGGGGACAATGAGCAGTTCTTC. The chain links TRBV6-5 to TRBJ2-1; the D gene is possibly TRBD1 (6 bases). This CDR3 is built from 16 residues. Germline CDR1 MNHEY, CDR2 SVGAGI. Trimming took off 2 bases at V and 5 bases at J, with 16 bases between the two ends.

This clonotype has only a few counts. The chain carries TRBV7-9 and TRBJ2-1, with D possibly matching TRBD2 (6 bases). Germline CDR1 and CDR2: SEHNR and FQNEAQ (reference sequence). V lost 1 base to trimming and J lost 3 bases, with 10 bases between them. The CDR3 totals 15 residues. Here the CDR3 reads CASSLGGTFYNEQFF. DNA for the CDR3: TGTGCCAGCAGCTTAGGGGGGACTTTCTACAATGAGCAGTTCTTC. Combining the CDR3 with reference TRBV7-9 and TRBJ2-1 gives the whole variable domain DTGVSQNPRHKITKRGQNVTFRCDPISEHNRLYWYRQTLGQGPEFLTYFQNEAQLEKSRLLSDRFSAERPKGSFSTLEIQRTEQGDSAMYLCASSLGGTFYNEQFFGPGTRLTVL.

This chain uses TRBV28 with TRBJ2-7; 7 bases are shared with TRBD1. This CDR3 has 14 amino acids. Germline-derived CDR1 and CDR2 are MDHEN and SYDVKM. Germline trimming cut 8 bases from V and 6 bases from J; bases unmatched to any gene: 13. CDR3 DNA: TGTGCCAGCGTGGGGACAGCCCACAATTCCGAGCAGTACTTC. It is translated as CASVGTAHNSEQYF. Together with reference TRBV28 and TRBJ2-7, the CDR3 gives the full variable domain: DVKVTQSSRYLVKRTGEKVFLECVQDMDHENMFWYRQDPGLGLRLIYFSYDVKMKEKGDIPEGYSVSREKKERFSLILESASTNQTSMYLCASVGTAHNSEQYFGPGTRLTVT.

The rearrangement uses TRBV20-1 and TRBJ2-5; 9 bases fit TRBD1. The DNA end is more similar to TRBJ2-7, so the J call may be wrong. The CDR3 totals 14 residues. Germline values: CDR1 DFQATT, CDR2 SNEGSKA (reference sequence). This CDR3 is CSASPTGQGYEQYF. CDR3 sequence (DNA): TGCAGTGCTAGTCCCACGGGACAGGGTTACGAGCAGTACTTC.

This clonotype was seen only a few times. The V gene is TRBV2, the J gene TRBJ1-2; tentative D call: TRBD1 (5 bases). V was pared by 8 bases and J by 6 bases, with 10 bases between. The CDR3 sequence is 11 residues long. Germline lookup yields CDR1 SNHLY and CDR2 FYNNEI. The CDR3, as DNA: TGTGCCAGCCGCCCAGGGCATGGCTACACCTTC. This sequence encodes CASRPGHGYTF.